This T cell receptor beta chain came from a study of blood T cell repertoires in COVID-19. The table came from immunoSEQ multiplex PCR; TCRdb's copy has only in-frame clones and leaves some out. Altogether more than 200,000 clones are present, approximately 88% being singletons, with the ten largest covering around 30%. V was shortened by 5 bases and J by 1 base, with 11 bases between the two germline ends. Germline CDR1 SEHNR, CDR2 FQNEAQ (reference sequence). The CDR3 is made up of 14 amino acids. The origin of this receptor is a man between 35 and 55 years old with acute or convalescent COVID-19. This chain connects TRBV7-9 to TRBJ1-1; TRBD1 is a possible D gene (5 bases). Sequenced: peripheral blood. In DNA, the CDR3 is TGTGCCAGCAGCCTAGGACACCAGAACACTGAAGCTTTCTTT. Translating it yields CASSLGHQNTEAFF.